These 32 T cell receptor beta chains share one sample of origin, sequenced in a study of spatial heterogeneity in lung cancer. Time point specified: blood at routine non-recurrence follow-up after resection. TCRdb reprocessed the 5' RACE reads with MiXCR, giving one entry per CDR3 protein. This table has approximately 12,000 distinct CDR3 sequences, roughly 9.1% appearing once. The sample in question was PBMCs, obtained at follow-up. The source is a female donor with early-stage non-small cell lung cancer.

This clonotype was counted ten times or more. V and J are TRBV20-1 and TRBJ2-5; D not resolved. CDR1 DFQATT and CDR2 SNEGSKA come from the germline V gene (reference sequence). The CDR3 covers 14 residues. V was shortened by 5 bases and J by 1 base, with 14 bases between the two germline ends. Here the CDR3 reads CSAQLSPPQETQYF. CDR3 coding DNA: TGCAGTGCTCAACTAAGCCCACCCCAAGAGACCCAGTACTTC.

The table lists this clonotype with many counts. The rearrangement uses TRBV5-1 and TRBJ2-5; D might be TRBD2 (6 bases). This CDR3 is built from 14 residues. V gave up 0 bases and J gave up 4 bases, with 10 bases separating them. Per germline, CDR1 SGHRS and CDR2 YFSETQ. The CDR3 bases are TGCGCCAGCAGCTTGGCCTTGGGAGGAGAGACCCAGTACTTC. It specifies CASSLALGGETQYF.

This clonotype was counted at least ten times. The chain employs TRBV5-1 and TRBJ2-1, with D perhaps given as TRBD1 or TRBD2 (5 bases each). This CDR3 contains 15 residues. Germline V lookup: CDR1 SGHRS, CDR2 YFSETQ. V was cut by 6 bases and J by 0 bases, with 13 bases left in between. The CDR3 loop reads CASTRGDSSYNEQFF. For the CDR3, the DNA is TGCGCCAGCACAAGGGGAGACAGCTCCTACAATGAGCAGTTCTTC.

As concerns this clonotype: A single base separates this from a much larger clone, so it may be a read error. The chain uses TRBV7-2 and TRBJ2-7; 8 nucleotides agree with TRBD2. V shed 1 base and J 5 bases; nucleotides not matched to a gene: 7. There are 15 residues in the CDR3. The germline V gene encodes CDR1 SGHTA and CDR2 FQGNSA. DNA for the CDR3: TGTGCCAGCAGCTTAGACGGTGCGGGAGGCCACGAGCAGTACTTC. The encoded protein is CASSLDGAGGHEQYF.

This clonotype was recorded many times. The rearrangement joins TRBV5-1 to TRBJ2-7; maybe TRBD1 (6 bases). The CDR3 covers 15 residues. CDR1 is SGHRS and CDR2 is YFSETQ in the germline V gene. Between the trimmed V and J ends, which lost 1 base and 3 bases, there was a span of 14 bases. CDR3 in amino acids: CASSLQPQGNYEQYF. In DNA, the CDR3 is TGCGCCAGCAGCTTGCAGCCACAGGGAAACTACGAGCAGTACTTC.

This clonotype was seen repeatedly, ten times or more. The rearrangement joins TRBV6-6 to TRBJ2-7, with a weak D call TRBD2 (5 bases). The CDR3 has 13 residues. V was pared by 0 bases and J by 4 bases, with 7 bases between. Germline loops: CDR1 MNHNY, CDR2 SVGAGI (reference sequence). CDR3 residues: CASSYSDLYEQYF. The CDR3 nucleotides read TGTGCCAGCAGTTACTCGGACTTGTACGAGCAGTACTTC.

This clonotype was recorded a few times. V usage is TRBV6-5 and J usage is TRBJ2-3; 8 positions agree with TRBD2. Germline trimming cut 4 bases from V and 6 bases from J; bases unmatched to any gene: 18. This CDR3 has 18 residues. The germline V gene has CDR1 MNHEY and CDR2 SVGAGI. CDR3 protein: CASSSPGRRSGSKDTQYF. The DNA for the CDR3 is TGTGCCAGCAGTTCCCCCGGGCGGAGGAGCGGGAGTAAGGATACGCAGTATTTT.

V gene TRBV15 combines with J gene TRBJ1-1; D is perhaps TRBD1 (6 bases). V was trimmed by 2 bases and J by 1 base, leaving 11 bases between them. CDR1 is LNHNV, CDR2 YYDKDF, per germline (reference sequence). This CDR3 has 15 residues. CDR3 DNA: TGTGCCACCAGCAGATCGGGACATTCGAACACTGAAGCTTTCTTT. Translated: CATSRSGHSNTEAFF.

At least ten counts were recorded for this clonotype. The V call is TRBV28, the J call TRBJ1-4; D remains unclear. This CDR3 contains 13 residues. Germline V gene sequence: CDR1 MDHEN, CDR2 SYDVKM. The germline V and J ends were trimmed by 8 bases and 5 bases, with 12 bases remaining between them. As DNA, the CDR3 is TGTGCCAGCCTTGGGAGCCCCAATGAAAAACTGTTTTTT. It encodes CASLGSPNEKLFF. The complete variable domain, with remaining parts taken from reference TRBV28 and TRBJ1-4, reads DVKVTQSSRYLVKRTGEKVFLECVQDMDHENMFWYRQDPGLGLRLIYFSYDVKMKEKGDIPEGYSVSREKKERFSLILESASTNQTSMYLCASLGSPNEKLFFGSGTQLSVL.

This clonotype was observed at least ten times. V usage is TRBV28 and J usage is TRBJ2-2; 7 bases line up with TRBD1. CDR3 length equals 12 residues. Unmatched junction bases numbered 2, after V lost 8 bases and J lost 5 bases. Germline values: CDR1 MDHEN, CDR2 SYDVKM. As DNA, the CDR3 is TGTGCCAGCCTACAGGGGACCGGGGAGCTGTTTTTT. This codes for CASLQGTGELFF.

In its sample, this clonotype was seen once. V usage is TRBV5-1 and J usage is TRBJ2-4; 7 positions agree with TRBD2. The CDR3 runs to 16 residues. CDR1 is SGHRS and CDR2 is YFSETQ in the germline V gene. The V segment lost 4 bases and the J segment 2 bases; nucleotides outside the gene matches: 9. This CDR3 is CASSTAGLGSKNIQYF. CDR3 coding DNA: TGCGCCAGCAGCACAGCGGGGCTTGGGTCCAAAAACATTCAGTACTTC.

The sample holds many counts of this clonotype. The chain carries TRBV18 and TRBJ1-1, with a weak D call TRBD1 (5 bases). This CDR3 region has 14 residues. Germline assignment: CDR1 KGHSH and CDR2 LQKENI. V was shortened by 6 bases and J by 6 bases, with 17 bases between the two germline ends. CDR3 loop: CASSSPWGIAEAFF. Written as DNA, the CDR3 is TGTGCCAGCTCCTCACCGTGGGGGATTGCTGAAGCTTTCTTT.

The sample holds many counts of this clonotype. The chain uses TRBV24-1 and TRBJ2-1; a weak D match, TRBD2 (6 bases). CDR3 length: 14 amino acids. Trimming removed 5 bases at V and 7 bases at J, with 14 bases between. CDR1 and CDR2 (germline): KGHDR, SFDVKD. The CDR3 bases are TGTGCCACCAGTGGGGAGGCGTGGGGGAATGAGCAGTTCTTC. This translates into CATSGEAWGNEQFF.

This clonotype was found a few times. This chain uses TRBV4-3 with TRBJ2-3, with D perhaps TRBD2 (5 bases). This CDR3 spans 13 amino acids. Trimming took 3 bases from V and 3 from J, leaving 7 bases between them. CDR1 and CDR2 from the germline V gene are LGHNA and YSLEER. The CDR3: CASSQDLTDTQYF. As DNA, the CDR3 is TGCGCCAGCAGCCAGGACTTGACAGATACGCAGTATTTT.

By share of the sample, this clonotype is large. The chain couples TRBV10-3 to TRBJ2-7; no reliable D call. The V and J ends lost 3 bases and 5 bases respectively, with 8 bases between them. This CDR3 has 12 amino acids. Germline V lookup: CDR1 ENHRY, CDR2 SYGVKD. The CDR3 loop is CAISEVGNEQYF. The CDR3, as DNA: TGTGCCATCAGTGAAGTGGGGAACGAGCAGTACTTC.

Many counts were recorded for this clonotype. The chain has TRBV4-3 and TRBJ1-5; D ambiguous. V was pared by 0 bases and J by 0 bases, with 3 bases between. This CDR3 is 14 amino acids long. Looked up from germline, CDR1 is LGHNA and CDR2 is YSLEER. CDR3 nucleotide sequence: TGCGCCAGCAGCCAAGAATTTAGCAATCAGCCCCAGCATTTT. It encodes CASSQEFSNQPQHF.

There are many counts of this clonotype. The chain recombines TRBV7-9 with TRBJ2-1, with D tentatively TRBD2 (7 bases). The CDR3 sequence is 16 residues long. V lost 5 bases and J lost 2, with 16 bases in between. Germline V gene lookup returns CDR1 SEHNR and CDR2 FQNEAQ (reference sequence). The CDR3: CASSPTGGGPYNEQFF. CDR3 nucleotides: TGTGCCAGCAGCCCCACGGGGGGCGGGCCCTACAATGAGCAGTTCTTC.

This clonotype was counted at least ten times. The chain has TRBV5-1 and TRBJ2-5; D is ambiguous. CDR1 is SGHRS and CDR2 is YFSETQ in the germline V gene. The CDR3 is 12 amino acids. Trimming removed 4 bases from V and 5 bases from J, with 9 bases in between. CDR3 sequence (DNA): TGCGCCAGCAGCCCGGCTTTCGAGACCCAGTACTTC. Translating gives CASSPAFETQYF.

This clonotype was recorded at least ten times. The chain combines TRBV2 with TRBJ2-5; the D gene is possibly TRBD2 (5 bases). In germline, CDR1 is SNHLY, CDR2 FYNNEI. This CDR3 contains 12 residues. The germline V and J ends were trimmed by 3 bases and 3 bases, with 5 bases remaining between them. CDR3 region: CASSEEEETQYF. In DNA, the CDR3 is TGTGCCAGCAGTGAGGAGGAAGAGACCCAGTACTTC.

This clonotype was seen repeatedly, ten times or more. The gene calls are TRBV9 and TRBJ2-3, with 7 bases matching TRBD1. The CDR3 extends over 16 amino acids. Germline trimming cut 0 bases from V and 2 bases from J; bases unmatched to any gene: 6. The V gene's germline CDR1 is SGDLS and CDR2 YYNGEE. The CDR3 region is CASSVGATGDTDTQYF. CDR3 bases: TGTGCCAGCAGCGTAGGAGCCACAGGGGACACAGATACGCAGTATTTT.

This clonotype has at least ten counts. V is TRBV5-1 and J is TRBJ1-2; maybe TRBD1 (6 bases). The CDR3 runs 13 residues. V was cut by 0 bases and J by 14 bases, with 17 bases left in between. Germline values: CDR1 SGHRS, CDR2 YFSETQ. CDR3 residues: CASSLAKGSQGTF. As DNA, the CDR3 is TGCGCCAGCAGCTTGGCAAAGGGCAGCCAGGGGACCTTC.

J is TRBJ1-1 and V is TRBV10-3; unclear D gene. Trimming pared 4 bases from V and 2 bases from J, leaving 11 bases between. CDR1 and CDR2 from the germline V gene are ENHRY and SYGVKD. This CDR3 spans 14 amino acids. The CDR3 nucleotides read TGTGCCATCAGTGTCGGGCCAAGAAACACTGAAGCTTTCTTT. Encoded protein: CAISVGPRNTEAFF.

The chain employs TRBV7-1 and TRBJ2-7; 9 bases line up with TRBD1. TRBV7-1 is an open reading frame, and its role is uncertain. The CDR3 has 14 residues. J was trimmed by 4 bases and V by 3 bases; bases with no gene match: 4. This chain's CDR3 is CASSSDRGAYEQYF. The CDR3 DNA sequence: TGTGCCAGCAGCTCGGACAGGGGCGCGTACGAGCAGTACTTC.

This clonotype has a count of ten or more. The CDR3 region is CASSLAVAGEAFF. The CDR3 nucleotides are TGTGCCAGCAGCTTGGCAGTGGCAGGTGAAGCTTTCTTT. V gene TRBV5-4 combines with J gene TRBJ1-1; no clear D gene. CDR1 is SGHNT and CDR2 is YYREEE in the germline V gene (reference sequence). V lost 0 bases to trimming and J lost 7 bases, with 10 bases between them. CDR3 length: 13 amino acids.

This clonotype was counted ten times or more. CDR3 sequence (DNA): TGTGCCAGCAGGTACGGGGAGCTGTTTTTT. Its translation: CASRYGELFF. The chain combines TRBV28 with TRBJ2-2; D not resolved. Germline-derived CDR1 and CDR2 are MDHEN and SYDVKM. V dropped 6 bases and J dropped 7 bases, with 3 bases sitting between them. The length of the CDR3 is 10 residues. Together with reference TRBV28 and TRBJ2-2, the CDR3 gives the full variable domain: DVKVTQSSRYLVKRTGEKVFLECVQDMDHENMFWYRQDPGLGLRLIYFSYDVKMKEKGDIPEGYSVSREKKERFSLILESASTNQTSMYLCASRYGELFFGEGSRLTVL.

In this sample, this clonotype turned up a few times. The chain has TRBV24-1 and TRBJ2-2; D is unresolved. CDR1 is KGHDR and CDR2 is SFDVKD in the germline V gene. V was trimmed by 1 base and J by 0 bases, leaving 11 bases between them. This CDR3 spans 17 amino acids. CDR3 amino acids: CATSDFRGRTNTGELFF. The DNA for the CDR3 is TGTGCCACCAGTGATTTTAGAGGACGGACGAACACCGGGGAGCTGTTTTTT.

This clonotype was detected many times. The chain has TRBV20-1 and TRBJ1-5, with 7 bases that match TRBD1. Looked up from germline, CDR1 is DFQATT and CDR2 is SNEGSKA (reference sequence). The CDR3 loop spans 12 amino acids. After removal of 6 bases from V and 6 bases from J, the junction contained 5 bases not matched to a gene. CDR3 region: CSAVTGAQPQHF. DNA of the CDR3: TGCAGTGCGGTTACAGGGGCTCAGCCCCAGCATTTT.

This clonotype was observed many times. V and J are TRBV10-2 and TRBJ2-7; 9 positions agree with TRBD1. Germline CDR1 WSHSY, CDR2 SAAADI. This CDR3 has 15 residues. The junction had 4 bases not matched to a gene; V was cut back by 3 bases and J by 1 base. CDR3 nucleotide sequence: TGCGCCAGCAGTGAATGGGACAGGGCTTCCTACGAGCAGTACTTC. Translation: CASSEWDRASYEQYF.

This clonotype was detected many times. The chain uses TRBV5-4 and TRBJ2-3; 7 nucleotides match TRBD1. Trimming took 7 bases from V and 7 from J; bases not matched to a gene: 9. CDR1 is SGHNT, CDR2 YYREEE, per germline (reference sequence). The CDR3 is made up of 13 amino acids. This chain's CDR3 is CASAGTAPNTQYF. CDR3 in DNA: TGTGCCAGCGCAGGGACAGCGCCAAATACGCAGTATTTT.

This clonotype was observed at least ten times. Written as DNA, the CDR3 is TGCGCCAGCAGCCAAGTACAATTCGCTGGCTACACCTTC. Translated: CASSQVQFAGYTF. The chain recombines TRBV4-3 with TRBJ1-2; D gene ambiguous. V dropped 1 base and J dropped 7 bases, with 10 bases sitting between them. The CDR3 is 13 residues long. The germline V gene has CDR1 LGHNA and CDR2 YSLEER.

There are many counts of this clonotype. The CDR3 nucleotides read TGTGCCAGCAGCTCCCCCCGACCGAACTCTGGGGCCAACGTCCTGACTTTC. It is translated as CASSSPRPNSGANVLTF. The chain couples TRBV7-9 to TRBJ2-6; D not certain. Trimming stripped 4 bases from V and 0 bases from J, with 13 bases between. Germline CDR1 and CDR2: SEHNR and FQNEAQ (reference sequence). The CDR3 runs to 17 residues.

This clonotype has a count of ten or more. The CDR3 coding sequence is TGTGCCAGCAGTTACTCGAGGGTCTACGAGCAGTACTTC. This gives the protein CASSYSRVYEQYF. V gene TRBV6-2 or TRBV6-3 combines with J gene TRBJ2-7; D may be TRBD2 (5 bases). The V end lost 0 bases, the J end lost 3 bases, and 6 bases lay between the germline ends. The length of the CDR3 is 13 residues. Germline CDR1 reads MNHEY; CDR2 reads SVGEGT.